These 13 T cell receptor beta chains share one sample of origin, sequenced in a study of CD8+CD57+ T cells in acquired aplastic anemia. The TCR beta profiling, which covered VDJ combination and CDR3 sequence, was carried out using genomic DNA as the template. TCRdb ran MiXCR on the reads and lists one entry per CDR3 protein. Of under 350,000 distinct CDR3 sequences listed, 56% were seen once; the top ten hold 1% to 1.5%. Previously, flow cytometry had revealed CD8+CD57+ cell expansion in the patients chosen for sequencing. Sample: sorted CD4+, CD8+, or CD8+CD57+ T cells (not recorded which) from PBMCs. These receptors all come from a human donor with aplastic anemia.

The V and J genes are TRBV7-9 and TRBJ2-7; D perhaps matches TRBD1 (6 bases). Between the trimmed V and J ends, which lost 5 bases and 2 bases, there was a span of 19 bases. The germline CDR1 and CDR2 sequences are SEHNR and FQNEAQ (reference sequence). The length of the CDR3 is 16 residues. The CDR3: CASSVQQGHPTYEQYF. DNA for the CDR3: TGTGCCAGCAGCGTTCAACAGGGACACCCCACCTACGAGCAGTACTTC. Looking up the rest from reference TRBV7-9 and TRBJ2-7 gives the full variable domain: DTGVSQNPRHKITKRGQNVTFRCDPISEHNRLYWYRQTLGQGPEFLTYFQNEAQLEKSRLLSDRFSAERPKGSFSTLEIQRTEQGDSAMYLCASSVQQGHPTYEQYFGPGTRLTVT.

Worth noting for this clonotype: The conserved phenylalanine or tryptophan is not found at the CDR3 terminus, so this likely reflects a read error. This chain joins TRBV7-6 and TRBJ1-1; maybe TRBD1 (5 bases). The CDR3 has 13 residues. CDR1 and CDR2 (germline): SGHVS, FNYEAQ. Trimming pared 5 bases from V and 1 base from J, leaving 8 bases between. Here the CDR3 DNA reads TGTGCCAGCAGCATGGGACCGAACACTGAAGCTTTCTCT. It encodes CASSMGPNTEAFS.

This clonotype showed up just a few times. The V and J genes are TRBV5-8 and TRBJ1-2, with TRBD1 matching 11 bases. Unmatched junction bases numbered 9, after V lost 3 bases and J lost 5 bases. The CDR3 has 16 residues. Looked up from germline, CDR1 is SGHTS and CDR2 is YDEGEE. Here the CDR3 reads CASSSPGGQGAYGYTF. The CDR3 DNA is TGTGCCAGCAGCTCCCCCGGCGGACAGGGGGCTTATGGCTACACCTTC.

The rearrangement links TRBV7-9 to TRBJ2-7; no firm D call. This CDR3 region has 14 residues. The V end lost 6 bases, the J end lost 7 bases, and 19 bases lay between the germline ends. From germline, CDR1 is SEHNR and CDR2 FQNEAQ (reference sequence). This chain's CDR3 is CASRTRHRGWEQYF. The CDR3 region has the DNA TGTGCCAGCAGAACTCGACACCGAGGTTGGGAGCAGTACTTC. The complete variable domain, with remaining parts taken from reference TRBV7-9 and TRBJ2-7, reads DTGVSQNPRHKITKRGQNVTFRCDPISEHNRLYWYRQTLGQGPEFLTYFQNEAQLEKSRLLSDRFSAERPKGSFSTLEIQRTEQGDSAMYLCASRTRHRGWEQYFGPGTRLTVT.

This CDR3 reads CASSARLVPMQETQYF. The CDR3 DNA sequence: TGTGCCAGCAGCGCTCGACTAGTTCCAATGCAAGAGACCCAGTACTTC. The chain uses TRBV9 and TRBJ2-5, with a possible D match to TRBD2 (6 bases). CDR3 length equals 16 residues. V lost 3 bases and J 2 bases, leaving 17 bases between the germline ends. Germline loops: CDR1 SGDLS, CDR2 YYNGEE.

This clonotype came up many times. The rearrangement links TRBV19 to TRBJ2-5, with D uncertain. V was clipped by 2 bases and J by 1 base, with 5 bases between them. This CDR3 has 13 amino acids. The germline CDR1 and CDR2 sequences are LNHDA and SQIVND (reference sequence). CDR3 bases: TGTGCCAGTAGTATATCGGTCCAAGAGACCCAGTACTTC. This gives the protein CASSISVQETQYF.

This clonotype was picked up a small number of times. One base away lies a much larger clone, so this may be a sequencing read error. The V gene is TRBV6-5, the J gene TRBJ2-7; 10 nucleotides line up with TRBD1. Germline CDR1 is MNHEY and CDR2 is SVGAGI. This CDR3 comprises 14 residues. Trimming took 8 bases from V and 0 from J; bases not matched to a gene: 4. The DNA of the CDR3 is TGTGCCAGCTTGACAGGGGGCCTCTCCTACGAGCAGTACTTC. Translating it yields CASLTGGLSYEQYF.

This clonotype was counted at least ten times. V is TRBV7-2 and J is TRBJ1-5, with unresolved D. V was pared by 4 bases and J by 0 bases, with 13 bases between. The CDR3 spans 16 residues. Per germline, CDR1 SGHTA and CDR2 FQGNSA. For the CDR3, the DNA is TGTGCCAGCAGCTCGATTGAATTGCATAGCAATCAGCCCCAGCATTTT. This encodes CASSSIELHSNQPQHF.

Notes on this clonotype: The conserved phenylalanine or tryptophan normally closing the CDR3 is absent here, so this likely arose from a read error. The limits of the CDR3 on the DNA are not certain, so only TCRdb's listed CDR3 is given. J is TRBJ2-5 and V is TRBV5-1; the tabulated D call, TRBD1, remains unverified against the DNA. The length of the CDR3 is 9 amino acids, counting both ends. Germline loops: CDR1 SGHRS, CDR2 YFSETQ. The CDR3 region is CASSQGTVA.

The chain couples TRBV9 to TRBJ2-7; D perhaps matches TRBD2 (5 bases). The CDR3 loop spans 15 amino acids. Between the trimmed V and J ends, which lost 0 bases and 4 bases, there was a span of 14 bases. Germline values: CDR1 SGDLS, CDR2 YYNGEE. Here the CDR3 reads CASSVAEGGRYEQYF. The CDR3 DNA reads as TGTGCCAGCAGCGTAGCTGAGGGTGGGCGGTACGAGCAGTACTTC.

This clonotype was counted at least ten times. This chain connects TRBV10-3 to TRBJ2-2, with D possibly being TRBD1 (6 bases). The CDR3 extends over 13 amino acids. Germline CDR1 ENHRY, CDR2 SYGVKD. Trimming left V 9 bases short and J 1 base short, with 9 bases between. CDR3 nucleotides: TGTGCCATGCTGGGACAGAACACCGGGGAGCTGTTTTTT. Protein: CAMLGQNTGELFF.

Comment on this clonotype: A read error is likely, as this CDR3 ends without the conserved phenylalanine or tryptophan. The chain joins TRBV11-3 to TRBJ1-1; possible D gene TRBD1, 5 bases. V was pared by 4 bases and J by 10 bases, with 25 bases between. Germline-derived CDR1 and CDR2 are SGHNT and YENEEA. CDR3 length: 16 residues. The CDR3 sequence is CASSSPDSSGGLAAFS. In DNA form, the CDR3 reads TGTGCCAGCAGCTCACCAGATTCTAGCGGGGGATTGGCAGCTTTCTCT.

This chain uses TRBV2 with TRBJ2-2; D uncertain. The ends were cut back, 6 bases at V and 0 bases at J, with 8 bases in the middle. Germline-derived CDR1 and CDR2 are SNHLY and FYNNEI. The CDR3 totals 14 residues. CDR3 sequence reads: CASRESANTGELFF. The CDR3 DNA follows: TGTGCCAGCAGAGAGTCCGCGAACACCGGGGAGCTGTTTTTT.